This passage covers 21 T cell receptor beta chains from one sample sequenced in a study of blood T cell repertoires in COVID-19. TCRdb's table, derived via immunoSEQ multiplex PCR, lists solely in-frame clones and lacks some. The profile shows 200,000 to 300,000 clones, 81% of them singletons. The source material was peripheral blood. The receptors derive from a woman of 80 years or more with COVID-19, enrolled during active disease.

This clone has a handful of counts. The chain has TRBV4-1 and TRBJ1-1; weak D call: TRBD1 (6 bases). The ends were cut back, 1 base at V and 0 bases at J, with 15 bases in the middle. This CDR3 comprises 17 residues. The germline gives CDR1 MGHRA, CDR2 YSYEKL. The CDR3, as DNA: TGCGCCAGCAGCCAAGTTTCCCGGGGGGCAATGAACACTGAAGCTTTCTTT. This translates into CASSQVSRGAMNTEAFF.

This clone was found a few times. V and J are TRBV7-9 and TRBJ1-1, with D perhaps matching TRBD1 (6 bases). This CDR3 comprises 13 residues. Germline values: CDR1 SEHNR, CDR2 FQNEAQ (reference sequence). The V end was cut by 6 bases, the J end by 7 bases, with 15 bases between. The CDR3 DNA sequence: TGTGCCAGCAGACTTTACAGGGAAAATGAAGCTTTCTTT. The encoded protein is CASRLYRENEAFF.

CDR3 residues: CASSPDRGKLFF. The CDR3 region has the DNA TGTGCCAGCAGCCCGGACCGGGGAAAACTGTTTTTT. This chain links TRBV12-3 or TRBV12-4 with TRBJ1-4; D unclear. The V and J ends lost 6 bases and 10 bases respectively, with 12 bases between them. The CDR3 length is 12 residues.

The V and J genes are TRBV5-5 and TRBJ1-1; D is possibly TRBD1 (6 bases). Germline V gene sequence: CDR1 SGHKS, CDR2 YYEKEE (reference sequence). Trimming removed 3 bases from V and 4 bases from J, with 13 bases in between. The CDR3 sequence is 14 residues long. CDR3 sequence (DNA): TGTGCCAGCAGCTGGGGACATTTTTCCACTGAAGCTTTCTTT. Its protein is CASSWGHFSTEAFF.

The gene calls are TRBV11-3 and TRBJ2-3; possible D gene TRBD1, 5 bases. This CDR3 contains 16 residues. CDR1 and CDR2 from the germline V gene are SGHNT and YENEEA. V dropped 2 bases and J dropped 1 base, with 13 bases sitting between them. The CDR3 nucleotides read TGTGCCAGCAGCTTAAGACTTCAAGGGGGCACAGATACGCAGTATTTT. Protein product: CASSLRLQGGTDTQYF. The whole variable domain, filled in from reference TRBV11-3 and TRBJ2-3, reads EAGVVQSPRYKIIEKKQPVAFWCNPISGHNTLYWYLQNLGQGPELLIRYENEEAVDDSQLPKDRFSAERLKGVDSTLKIQPAELGDSAVYLCASSLRLQGGTDTQYFGPGTRLTVL.

This clone has a handful of counts. The chain couples TRBV9 to TRBJ2-1; D call uncertain. V lost 0 bases and J 5 bases, leaving 6 bases between the germline ends. This CDR3 contains 13 residues. Germline V CDR1 and CDR2: SGDLS, YYNGEE. The CDR3 DNA follows: TGTGCCAGCAGCGTAGTCCCAAACAATGAGCAGTTCTTC. The encoded protein is CASSVVPNNEQFF.

The genes are TRBV13 and TRBJ2-7, with D hard to call. V lost 2 bases and J 6 bases, leaving 14 bases between the germline ends. From germline, CDR1 is PRHDT and CDR2 FYEKMQ (reference sequence). This CDR3 comprises 14 residues. The CDR3 sequence is CASSLNSLTVEQYF. CDR3 nucleotides: TGTGCCAGCAGCTTAAACAGCCTGACGGTCGAGCAGTACTTC.

This clone appeared a few times. The chain couples TRBV6-5 to TRBJ2-1; the D gene is possibly TRBD2 (5 bases). Trimming pared 3 bases from V and 6 bases from J, leaving 18 bases between. Germline lookup yields CDR1 MNHEY and CDR2 SVGAGI. The CDR3 spans 16 residues. The CDR3 loop is CASSYVGGSMSNEQFF. The CDR3 bases are TGTGCCAGCAGTTATGTTGGAGGTTCGATGAGCAATGAGCAGTTCTTC.

This clone was detected only a few times. This rearrangement joins TRBV19 to TRBJ1-5, with 8 bases matching TRBD1. CDR3 length: 14 residues. Germline CDR1 reads LNHDA; CDR2 reads SQIVND (reference sequence). V lost 9 bases and J lost 1; bases outside the gene matches: 5. CDR3 sequence reads: CASHRTGSNQPQHF. CDR3 nucleotides: TGTGCCAGCCACCGGACAGGGAGCAATCAGCCCCAGCATTTT.

V is TRBV7-9 and J is TRBJ1-5, with D tentatively TRBD1 (6 bases). The length of the CDR3 is 17 residues. V lost 5 bases to trimming and J lost 3 bases, with 20 bases between them. Germline-derived CDR1 and CDR2 are SEHNR and FQNEAQ (reference sequence). The chain's CDR3 is CASSPGVGTLVNQPQHF. The CDR3 nucleotides read TGTGCCAGCAGCCCAGGGGTGGGGACACTAGTCAATCAGCCCCAGCATTTT.

In nucleotides, the CDR3 is TGTGCCTGGACCCGGGGGGTCTATGGCTACACCTTC. As protein: CAWTRGVYGYTF. The chain carries TRBV30 and TRBJ1-2, with D tentatively TRBD1 (5 bases). Germline lookup yields CDR1 GTSNPN and CDR2 SVGIG (reference sequence). This CDR3 has 12 amino acids. V was cut by 4 bases and J by 4 bases, with 10 bases left in between.

The table lists this clone with a few counts. The rearrangement uses TRBV30 and TRBJ1-1, with D possibly TRBD1 on 6 matching bases. The V end was cut by 5 bases, the J end by 2 bases, with 15 bases between. Germline CDR1 and CDR2: GTSNPN and SVGIG (reference sequence). This CDR3 region has 14 residues. The CDR3 nucleotides are TGTGCCTGGGATACAGGGATGGGCAACACTGAAGCTTTCTTT. Translating gives CAWDTGMGNTEAFF.

The rearrangement uses TRBV9 and TRBJ1-1; no firm D call. The V end was cut by 0 bases, the J end by 5 bases, with 11 bases between. The V gene's germline CDR1 is SGDLS and CDR2 YYNGEE. This CDR3 is 14 amino acids long. This CDR3 reads CASSVERRGTEAFF. The DNA for the CDR3 is TGTGCCAGCAGCGTAGAACGGAGAGGAACTGAAGCTTTCTTT.

This rearrangement joins TRBV18 to TRBJ1-2, with TRBD1 matching over 9 bases. V was clipped by 6 bases and J by 2 bases; unmatched bases: 7. Germline V gene sequence: CDR1 KGHSH, CDR2 LQKENI. This CDR3 spans 15 amino acids. As DNA, the CDR3 is TGTGCCAGCTCCGCCGGGACAGGGATCAACTATGGCTACACCTTC. Protein product: CASSAGTGINYGYTF. The whole variable domain, filled in from reference TRBV18 and TRBJ1-2, reads NAGVMQNPRHLVRRRGQEARLRCSPMKGHSHVYWYRQLPEEGLKFMVYLQKENIIDESGMPKERFSAEFPKEGPSILRIQQVVRGDSAAYFCASSAGTGINYGYTFGSGTRLTVV.

The rearrangement uses TRBV29-1 and TRBJ2-7; 15 bases line up with TRBD2. CDR1 and CDR2 (germline): SQVTM, ANQGSEA. The J segment lost 5 bases and the V segment lost 6 bases, leaving 5 bases of the junction unmatched. The CDR3 runs 14 residues. The CDR3 bases are TGCAGCGTCCCCGGGACTAGCGGGAGGAACGAGCAGTACTTC. Protein product: CSVPGTSGRNEQYF.

V is TRBV4-1 and J is TRBJ1-5; a possible D gene is TRBD1 (6 bases). V was cut by 0 bases and J by 4 bases, with 16 bases left in between. Looked up from germline, CDR1 is MGHRA and CDR2 is YSYEKL. The CDR3 is 17 residues long. CDR3 coding DNA: TGCGCCAGCAGCCAAGATCCGGCAGGGGCCGAAAATCAGCCCCAGCATTTT. Protein sequence: CASSQDPAGAENQPQHF.

The CDR3 is CASSERSGRANEKLFF. The DNA of the CDR3 is TGCGCCAGCAGCGAACGAAGCGGTCGGGCGAATGAAAAACTGTTTTTT. The genes are TRBV5-1 and TRBJ1-4, with D uncertain. Germline-derived CDR1 and CDR2 are SGHRS and YFSETQ. The CDR3 sequence is 16 residues long. The V end was cut by 4 bases, the J end by 5 bases, with 18 bases between.

This clone was observed a handful of times. The V call is TRBV9, the J call TRBJ1-5; a possible D gene is TRBD1 (5 bases). Germline V gene data show CDR1 as SGDLS and CDR2 as YYNGEE. The CDR3 length is 12 residues. Trimming pared 3 bases from V and 10 bases from J, leaving 11 bases between. The CDR3 DNA follows: TGTGCCAGCAGCGGTTGGGGCGGACCCCAGCATTTT. It translates to CASSGWGGPQHF.

The V and J genes are TRBV6-5 and TRBJ1-1, with 7 bases fitting TRBD1. V gave up 6 bases and J gave up 7 bases; unmatched junction bases: 8. CDR3 size: 13 residues. CDR1 is MNHEY and CDR2 is SVGAGI in the germline V gene. Here the CDR3 reads CASRDYRDSEAFF. Written as DNA, the CDR3 is TGTGCCAGCAGAGACTACCGGGACAGTGAAGCTTTCTTT.

The chain is built from TRBV30 and TRBJ2-7, with 7 positions matching TRBD1. The CDR3 is 12 amino acids. V was clipped by 2 bases and J by 4 bases; unmatched bases: 2. Looked up from germline, CDR1 is GTSNPN and CDR2 is SVGIG (reference sequence). The CDR3 loop reads CAWSQGEYEQYF. In DNA, the CDR3 is TGTGCCTGGAGTCAGGGGGAGTACGAGCAGTACTTC. Full variable domain (rest looked up from reference TRBV30 and TRBJ2-7): SQTIHQWPATLVQPVGSPLSLECTVEGTSNPNLYWYRQAAGRGLQLLFYSVGIGQISSEVPQNLSASRPQDRQFILSSKKLLLSDSGFYLCAWSQGEYEQYFGPGTRLTVT.

This chain joins TRBV27 and TRBJ2-1, with 8 bases that match TRBD2. The CDR3 runs to 13 residues. CDR1 and CDR2 from the germline V gene are MNHEY and SMNVEV (reference sequence). V lost 5 bases to trimming and J lost 10 bases; unmatched junction nucleotides: 7. The CDR3: CASSQRAGDEQFF. As DNA, the CDR3 is TGTGCCAGCAGTCAAAGAGCGGGAGACGAGCAGTTCTTC.